This T cell receptor beta chain was observed in a study of cytomegalovirus exposure and HLA in healthy donors. Samples came from healthy bone marrow donors. PCR used 60 Vbeta primers and 13 Jbeta primers. The table came from immunoSEQ multiplex PCR; TCRdb's copy has only in-frame clones and leaves some out. The sample lists around 240,000 clones; 82% were seen once. Trimming removed 2 bases at V and 7 bases at J, with 12 bases between. CDR1 and CDR2 from the germline V gene are MNHEY and SVGAGI. The CDR3 covers 15 residues. The specimen sequenced was PBMCs. The rearrangement uses TRBV6-5 and TRBJ1-6, with D maybe TRBD1 (6 bases). The origin of this receptor is a woman aged 40 to 50 in good health and CMV-seropositive. CDR3 in amino acids: CASSYDRMSNSPLHF. CDR3 bases: TGTGCCAGCAGTTACGACAGGATGAGCAATTCACCCCTCCACTTT.